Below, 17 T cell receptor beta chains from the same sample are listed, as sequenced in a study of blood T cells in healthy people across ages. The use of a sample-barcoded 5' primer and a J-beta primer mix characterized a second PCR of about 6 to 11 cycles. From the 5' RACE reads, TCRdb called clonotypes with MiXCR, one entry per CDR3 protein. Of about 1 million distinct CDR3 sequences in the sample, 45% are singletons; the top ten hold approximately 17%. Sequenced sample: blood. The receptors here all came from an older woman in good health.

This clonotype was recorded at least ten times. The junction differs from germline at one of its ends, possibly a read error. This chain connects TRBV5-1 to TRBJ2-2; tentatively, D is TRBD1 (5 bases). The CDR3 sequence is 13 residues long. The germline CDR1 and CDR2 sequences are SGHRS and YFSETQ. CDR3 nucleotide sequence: TGTGCCAGCAGTCTAGGGGACACCGGGGAGCTGTTTTTT. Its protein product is CASSLGDTGELFF.

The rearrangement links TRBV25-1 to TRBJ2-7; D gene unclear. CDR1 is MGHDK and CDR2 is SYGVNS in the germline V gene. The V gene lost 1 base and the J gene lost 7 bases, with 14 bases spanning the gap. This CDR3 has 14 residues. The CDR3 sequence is CASSEWSLYNEQYF. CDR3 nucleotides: TGTGCCAGCAGTGAATGGAGCCTGTACAATGAGCAGTACTTC.

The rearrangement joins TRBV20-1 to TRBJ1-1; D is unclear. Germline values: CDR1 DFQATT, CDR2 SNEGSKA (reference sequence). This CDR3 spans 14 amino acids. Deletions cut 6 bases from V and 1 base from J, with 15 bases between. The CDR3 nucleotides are TGCAGTGCCGAGCCGGGCCAGAGGAACACTGAAGCTTTCTTT. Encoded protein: CSAEPGQRNTEAFF.

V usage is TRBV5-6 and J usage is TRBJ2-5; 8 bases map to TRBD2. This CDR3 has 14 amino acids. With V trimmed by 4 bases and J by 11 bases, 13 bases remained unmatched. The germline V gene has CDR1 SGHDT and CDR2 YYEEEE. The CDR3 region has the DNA TGTGCCAGCAGCCGGGAGGGCCTCAGTAATGAGCAGTACTTC. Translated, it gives CASSREGLSNEQYF.

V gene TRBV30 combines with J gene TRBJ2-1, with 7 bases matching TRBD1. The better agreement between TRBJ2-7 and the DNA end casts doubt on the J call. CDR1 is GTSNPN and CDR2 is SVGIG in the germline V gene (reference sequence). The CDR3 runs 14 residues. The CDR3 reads CAWKAYRDSYEQYF. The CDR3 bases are TGTGCCTGGAAGGCGTACCGGGACAGCTACGAGCAGTACTTC.

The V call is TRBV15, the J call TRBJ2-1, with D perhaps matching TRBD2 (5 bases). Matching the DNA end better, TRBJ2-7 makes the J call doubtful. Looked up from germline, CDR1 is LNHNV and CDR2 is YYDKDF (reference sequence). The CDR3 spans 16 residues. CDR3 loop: CATSRDSGLSYNEQYF. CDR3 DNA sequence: TGTGCCACCAGCAGAGATTCAGGACTTTCCTACAATGAGCAGTACTTC.

The CDR3 coding sequence is TGTGCCAGCAGCTTAGCCCCCACTCGTTACAATGAGCAGTTCTTC. It yields the protein CASSLAPTRYNEQFF. The chain carries TRBV11-3 and TRBJ2-1, with D unclear. V gave up 1 base and J gave up 4 bases, with 11 bases separating them. Per the germline V gene, CDR1 is SGHNT and CDR2 is YENEEA. There are 15 residues in the CDR3.

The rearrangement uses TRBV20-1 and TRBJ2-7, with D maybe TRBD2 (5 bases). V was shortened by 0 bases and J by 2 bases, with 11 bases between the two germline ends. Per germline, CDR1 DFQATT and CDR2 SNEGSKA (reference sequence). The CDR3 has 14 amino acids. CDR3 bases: TGCAGTGCTAGAGATCCGGGATTTACCTACGAGCAGTACTTC. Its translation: CSARDPGFTYEQYF.

This CDR3 reads CSVEAGREETQYF. The CDR3 DNA reads as TGCAGCGTTGAAGCTGGTAGGGAAGAGACCCAGTACTTC. The chain has TRBV29-1 and TRBJ2-5; D unresolved. Trimming took off 1 base at V and 3 bases at J, with 9 bases between the two ends. Germline V gives CDR1 SQVTM, CDR2 ANQGSEA. This CDR3 comprises 13 residues.

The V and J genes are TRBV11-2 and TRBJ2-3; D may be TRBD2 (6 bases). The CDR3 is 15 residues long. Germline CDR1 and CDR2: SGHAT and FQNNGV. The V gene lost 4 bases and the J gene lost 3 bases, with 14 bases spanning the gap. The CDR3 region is CASSSSRGITDTQYF. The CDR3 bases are TGTGCCAGCAGCTCCTCCCGGGGGATAACAGATACGCAGTATTTT.

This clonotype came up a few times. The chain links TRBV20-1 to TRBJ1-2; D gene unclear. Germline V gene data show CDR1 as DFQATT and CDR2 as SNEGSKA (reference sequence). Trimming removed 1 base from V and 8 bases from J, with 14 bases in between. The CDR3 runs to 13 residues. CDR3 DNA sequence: TGCAGTGCTAGAGGTCAAGGGCCGGAAGGCTACACCTTC. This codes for CSARGQGPEGYTF.

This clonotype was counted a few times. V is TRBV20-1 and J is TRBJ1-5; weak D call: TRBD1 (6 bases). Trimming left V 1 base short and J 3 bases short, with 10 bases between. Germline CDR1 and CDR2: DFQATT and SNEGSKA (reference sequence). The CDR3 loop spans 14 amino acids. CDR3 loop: CSARGGQTNQPQHF. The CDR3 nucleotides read TGCAGTGCTAGAGGAGGACAGACCAATCAGCCCCAGCATTTT.

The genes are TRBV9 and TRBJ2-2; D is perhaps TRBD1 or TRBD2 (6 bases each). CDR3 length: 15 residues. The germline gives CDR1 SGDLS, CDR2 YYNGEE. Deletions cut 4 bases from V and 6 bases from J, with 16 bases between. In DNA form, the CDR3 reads TGTGCCAGCAGCTCAGGTGGGGGGCGGTCCGGGGAGCTGTTTTTT. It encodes CASSSGGGRSGELFF.

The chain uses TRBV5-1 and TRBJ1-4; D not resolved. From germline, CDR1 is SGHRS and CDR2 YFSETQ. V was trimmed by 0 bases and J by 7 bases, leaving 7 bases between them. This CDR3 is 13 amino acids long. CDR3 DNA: TGCGCCAGCAGCTTGGGACTTGCTGAAAAACTGTTTTTT. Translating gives CASSLGLAEKLFF. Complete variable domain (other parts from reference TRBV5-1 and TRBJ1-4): KAGVTQTPRYLIKTRGQQVTLSCSPISGHRSVSWYQQTPGQGLQFLFEYFSETQRNKGNFPGRFSGRQFSNSRSEMNVSTLELGDSALYLCASSLGLAEKLFFGSGTQLSVL.

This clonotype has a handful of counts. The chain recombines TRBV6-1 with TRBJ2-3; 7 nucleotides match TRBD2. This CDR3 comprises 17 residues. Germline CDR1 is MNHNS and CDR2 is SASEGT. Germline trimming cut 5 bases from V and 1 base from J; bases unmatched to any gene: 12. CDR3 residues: CASSPDLLAEGTDTQYF. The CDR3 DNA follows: TGTGCCAGCAGTCCCGATCTCCTAGCGGAGGGCACAGATACGCAGTATTTT.

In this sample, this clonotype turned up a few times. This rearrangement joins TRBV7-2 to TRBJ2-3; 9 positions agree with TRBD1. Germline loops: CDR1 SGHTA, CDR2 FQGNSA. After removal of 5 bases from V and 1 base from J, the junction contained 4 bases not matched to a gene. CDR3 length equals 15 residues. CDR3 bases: TGTGCCAGCAGCGCCAGACAGGGGGGCACAGATACGCAGTATTTT. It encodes CASSARQGGTDTQYF.

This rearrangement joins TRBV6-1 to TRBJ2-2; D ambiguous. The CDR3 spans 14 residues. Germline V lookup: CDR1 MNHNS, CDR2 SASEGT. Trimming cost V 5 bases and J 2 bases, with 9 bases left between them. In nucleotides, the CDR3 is TGTGCCAGCAGTAGTGCGGTAAACACCGGGGAGCTGTTTTTT. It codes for CASSSAVNTGELFF.